This T cell receptor (beta chain) stems from a study of blood T cell repertoires in COVID-19. Study as a whole: T cells, B-cell-depleted T cells, or PBMCs provided the cDNA or gDNA that served as material.

V lost 2 bases and J 4 bases, leaving 12 bases between the germline ends. The CDR3 loop spans 14 amino acids. Looked up from germline, CDR1 is SNHLY and CDR2 is FYNNEI. This clone has just one count. Per the original methods: How many nucleated cells were present was estimated from reference gene primer amplification. The repertoire was sequenced with immunoSEQ multiplex PCR; TCRdb's copy has only in-frame clones and lacks some. Clone size and the V and J calls come from that table; the DNA yielded D and trimming. The sample yields about 110,000 clones, roughly 91% seen once. The chain couples TRBV2 to TRBJ2-7; D gene ambiguous. The sequence was obtained from a woman aged 50 to 65 with acute or convalescent COVID-19. Sample: peripheral blood. For the CDR3, the DNA is TGTGCCAGCAGTGAAACCGAGTTCGGTTACGAGCAGTACTTC. Its translation: CASSETEFGYEQYF.